This TCR beta chain is from a study of blood T cell repertoires in COVID-19. Assay: immunoSEQ multiplex PCR; the TCRdb copy retains only in-frame clones and omits some. Of 350,000 to 550,000 clones in the sample, roughly nine tenths were seen once. For this clone: A junction boundary mismatches the germline segment, possibly from a read error.

This clonotype was obtained from a man aged 25-45 years who had recovered from COVID-19. Source material: PBMCs or T cells enriched from blood (not recorded which).

This CDR3 is CASSGQGAVWGF. The CDR3 bases are TGTGCCAGCAGTGGACAGGGGGCTGTCTGGGGTTTT. This sequence joins TRBV27 and TRBJ1-1; TRBD1 aligns across 11 bases. This CDR3 has 12 amino acids. CDR1 and CDR2 from the germline V gene are MNHEY and SMNVEV (reference sequence).